A single sample is the source of the 5 T cell receptor beta chains below, sequenced in a study of blood T cell repertoires in COVID-19. Produced via immunoSEQ multiplex PCR; TCRdb's table is partial and in-frame only. Of about 76,000 clones listed, about 86% are singletons. The material sequenced was peripheral blood. These receptors were taken from a human donor in a cohort sampled during active COVID-19.

This chain links TRBV2 with TRBJ2-7; a possible D gene is TRBD1 (6 bases). Germline CDR1 is SNHLY and CDR2 is FYNNEI. The CDR3 spans 13 residues. V was trimmed by 4 bases and J by 3 bases, leaving 10 bases between them. CDR3 sequence (DNA): TGTGCCAGCAGTGCAGGGGTAAACTACGAGCAGTACTTC. It is translated as CASSAGVNYEQYF.

This chain connects TRBV9 to TRBJ1-2, with TRBD1 matching over 8 bases. V trimming: 4 bases; J trimming: 3 bases; junction bases outside the gene matches: 8. The length of the CDR3 is 15 residues. Germline lookup yields CDR1 SGDLS and CDR2 YYNGEE. This CDR3 reads CASSTHSGQDYGYTF. The CDR3 DNA reads as TGTGCCAGCAGCACACATTCGGGACAGGACTATGGCTACACCTTC.

In this sample, this clone turned up once. The CDR3 DNA follows: TGTGCCAGCAGTTACGACGGGTTCGTATCCTACAATGAGCAGTTCTTC. This encodes CASSYDGFVSYNEQFF. The chain recombines TRBV6-6 with TRBJ2-1; D gene uncertain. Germline V gene sequence: CDR1 MNHNY, CDR2 SVGAGI (reference sequence). The V and J ends lost 2 bases and 1 base respectively, with 12 bases between them. This CDR3 has 16 residues.

The chain combines TRBV5-1 with TRBJ2-7; no definite D call. V lost 0 bases to trimming and J lost 2 bases, with 9 bases between them. The CDR3 totals 14 residues. Germline V lookup: CDR1 SGHRS, CDR2 YFSETQ. CDR3: CASSLVAATYEQYF. CDR3 DNA sequence: TGCGCCAGCAGCTTGGTAGCAGCTACCTACGAGCAGTACTTC.

About this clone itself: The sample holds other DNA sequences that translate to the same CDR3. The chain uses TRBV18 and TRBJ2-5, with 7 positions matching TRBD1. The ends lost 5 bases at V and 2 bases at J; junction bases unmatched: 2. Germline values: CDR1 KGHSH, CDR2 LQKENI. This CDR3 has 13 residues. CDR3 nucleotide sequence: TGTGCCAGCTCAGGGGACAGACAAGAGACCCAGTACTTC. This encodes CASSGDRQETQYF.